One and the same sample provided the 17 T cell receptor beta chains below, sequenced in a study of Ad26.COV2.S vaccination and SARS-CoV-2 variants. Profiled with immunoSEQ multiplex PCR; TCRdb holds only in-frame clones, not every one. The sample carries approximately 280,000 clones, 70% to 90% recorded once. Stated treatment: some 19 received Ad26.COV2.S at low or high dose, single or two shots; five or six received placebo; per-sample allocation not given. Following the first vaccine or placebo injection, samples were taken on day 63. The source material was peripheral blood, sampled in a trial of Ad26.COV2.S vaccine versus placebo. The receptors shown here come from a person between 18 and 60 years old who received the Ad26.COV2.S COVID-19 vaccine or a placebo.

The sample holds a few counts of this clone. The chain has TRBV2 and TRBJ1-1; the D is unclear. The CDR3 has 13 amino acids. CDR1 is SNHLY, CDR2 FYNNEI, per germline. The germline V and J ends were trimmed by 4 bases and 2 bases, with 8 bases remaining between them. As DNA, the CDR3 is TGTGCCAGCAGTGGCTTTGACAACACTGAAGCTTTCTTT. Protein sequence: CASSGFDNTEAFF.

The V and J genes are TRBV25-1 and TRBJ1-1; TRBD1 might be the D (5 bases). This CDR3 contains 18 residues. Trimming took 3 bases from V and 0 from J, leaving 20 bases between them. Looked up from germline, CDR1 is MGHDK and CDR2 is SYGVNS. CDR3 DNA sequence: TGTGCCAGCAGTGAGGGGTGGTGGGATACAGGATTGAACACTGAAGCTTTCTTT. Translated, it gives CASSEGWWDTGLNTEAFF.

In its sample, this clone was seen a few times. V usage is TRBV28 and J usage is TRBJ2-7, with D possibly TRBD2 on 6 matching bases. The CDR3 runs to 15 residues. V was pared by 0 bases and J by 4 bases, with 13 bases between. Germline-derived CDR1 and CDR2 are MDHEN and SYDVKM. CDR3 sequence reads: CASSLWGGSSYEQYF. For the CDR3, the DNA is TGTGCCAGCAGTTTATGGGGGGGATCGTCTTACGAGCAGTACTTC.

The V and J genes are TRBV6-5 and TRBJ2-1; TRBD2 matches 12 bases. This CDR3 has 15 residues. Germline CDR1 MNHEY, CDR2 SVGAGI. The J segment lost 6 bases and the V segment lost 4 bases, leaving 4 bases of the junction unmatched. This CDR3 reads CASSLTSGRTNEQFF. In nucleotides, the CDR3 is TGTGCCAGCAGTTTGACTAGCGGGAGAACCAATGAGCAGTTCTTC.

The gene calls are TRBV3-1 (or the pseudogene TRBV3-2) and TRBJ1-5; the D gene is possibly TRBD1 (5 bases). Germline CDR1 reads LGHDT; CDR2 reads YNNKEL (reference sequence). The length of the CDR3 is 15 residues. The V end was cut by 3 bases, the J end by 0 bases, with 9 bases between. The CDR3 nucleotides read TGTGCCAGCAGCCAGGGACGGAATAGCAATCAGCCCCAGCATTTT. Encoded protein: CASSQGRNSNQPQHF.

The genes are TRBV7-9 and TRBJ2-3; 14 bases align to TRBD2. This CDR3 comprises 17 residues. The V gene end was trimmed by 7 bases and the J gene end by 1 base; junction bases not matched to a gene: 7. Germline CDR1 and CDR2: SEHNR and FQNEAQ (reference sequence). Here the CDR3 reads CASTTSGGARGTDTQYF. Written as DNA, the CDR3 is TGTGCCAGCACGACTAGCGGGGGGGCCCGGGGCACAGATACGCAGTATTTT.

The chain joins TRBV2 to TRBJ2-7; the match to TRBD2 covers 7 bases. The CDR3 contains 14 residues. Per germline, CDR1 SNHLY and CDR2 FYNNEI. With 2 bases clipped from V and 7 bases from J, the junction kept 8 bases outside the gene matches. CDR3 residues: CASSETGLFGEQYF. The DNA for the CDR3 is TGTGCCAGCAGTGAAACGGGACTATTCGGTGAGCAGTACTTC.

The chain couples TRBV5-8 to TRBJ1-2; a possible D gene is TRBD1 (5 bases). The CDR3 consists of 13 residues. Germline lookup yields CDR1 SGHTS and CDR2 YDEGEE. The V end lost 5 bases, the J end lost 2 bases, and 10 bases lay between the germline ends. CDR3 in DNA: TGTGCCAGCAGTCCCGACAGCAACTATGGCTACACCTTC. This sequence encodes CASSPDSNYGYTF.

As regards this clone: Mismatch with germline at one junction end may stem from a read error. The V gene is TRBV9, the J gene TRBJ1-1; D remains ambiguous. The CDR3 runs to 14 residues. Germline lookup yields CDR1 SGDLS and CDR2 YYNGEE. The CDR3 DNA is TGTGCCAGCAGCGTAGAAGCGGGGAACGCTGAAGCTTTCTTT. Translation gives CASSVEAGNAEAFF.

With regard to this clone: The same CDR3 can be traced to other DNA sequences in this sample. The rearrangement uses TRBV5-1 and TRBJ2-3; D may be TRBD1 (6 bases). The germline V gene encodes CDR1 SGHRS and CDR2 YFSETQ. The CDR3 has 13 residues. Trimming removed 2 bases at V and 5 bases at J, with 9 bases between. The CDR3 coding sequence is TGCGCCAGCAGCTTCCCAGGGGAAGATACGCAGTATTTT. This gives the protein CASSFPGEDTQYF.

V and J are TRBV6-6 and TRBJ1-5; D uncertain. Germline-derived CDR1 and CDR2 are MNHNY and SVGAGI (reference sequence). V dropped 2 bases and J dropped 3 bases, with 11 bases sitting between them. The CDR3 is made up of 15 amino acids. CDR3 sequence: CASSYTGIDNQPQHF. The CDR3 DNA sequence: TGTGCCAGCAGTTACACGGGGATTGACAATCAGCCCCAGCATTTT.

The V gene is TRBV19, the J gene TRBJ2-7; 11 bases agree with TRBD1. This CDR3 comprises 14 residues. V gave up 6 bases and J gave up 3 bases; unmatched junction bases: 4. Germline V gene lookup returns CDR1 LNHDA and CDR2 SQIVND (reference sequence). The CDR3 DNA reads TGTGCCAGTAGCACCGGGACAGGGGGCTACGAGCAGTACTTC. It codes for CASSTGTGGYEQYF. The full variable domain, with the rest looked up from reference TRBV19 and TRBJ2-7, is DGGITQSPKYLFRKEGQNVTLSCEQNLNHDAMYWYRQDPGQGLRLIYYSQIVNDFQKGDIAEGYSVSREKKESFPLTVTSAQKNPTAFYLCASSTGTGGYEQYFGPGTRLTVT.

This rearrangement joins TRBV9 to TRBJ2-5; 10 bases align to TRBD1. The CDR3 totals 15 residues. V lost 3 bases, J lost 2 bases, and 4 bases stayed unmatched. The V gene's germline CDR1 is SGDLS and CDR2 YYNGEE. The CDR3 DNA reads TGTGCCAGCAGCGGAGGACAGGGGGTTCAAGAGACCCAGTACTTC. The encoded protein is CASSGGQGVQETQYF.

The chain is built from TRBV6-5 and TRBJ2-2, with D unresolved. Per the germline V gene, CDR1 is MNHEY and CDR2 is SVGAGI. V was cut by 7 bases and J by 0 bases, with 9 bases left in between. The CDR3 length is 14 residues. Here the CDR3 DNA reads TGTGCCAGCATAGTAACCACGAACACCGGGGAGCTGTTTTTT. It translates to CASIVTTNTGELFF.

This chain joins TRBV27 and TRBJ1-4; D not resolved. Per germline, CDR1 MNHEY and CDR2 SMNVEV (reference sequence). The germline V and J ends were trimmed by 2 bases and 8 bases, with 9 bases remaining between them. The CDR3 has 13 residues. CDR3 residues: CASSLVTHEKLFF. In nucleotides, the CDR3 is TGTGCCAGCAGTTTAGTAACCCACGAAAAACTGTTTTTT.

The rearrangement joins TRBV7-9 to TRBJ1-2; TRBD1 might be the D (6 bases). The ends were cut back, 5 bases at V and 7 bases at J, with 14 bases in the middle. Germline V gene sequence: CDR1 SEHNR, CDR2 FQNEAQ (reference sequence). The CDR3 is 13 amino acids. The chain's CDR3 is CASSRRLGAGYTF. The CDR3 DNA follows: TGTGCCAGCAGCAGACGGTTGGGGGCTGGCTACACCTTC. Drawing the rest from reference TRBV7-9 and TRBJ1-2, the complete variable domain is DTGVSQNPRHKITKRGQNVTFRCDPISEHNRLYWYRQTLGQGPEFLTYFQNEAQLEKSRLLSDRFSAERPKGSFSTLEIQRTEQGDSAMYLCASSRRLGAGYTFGSGTRLTVV.

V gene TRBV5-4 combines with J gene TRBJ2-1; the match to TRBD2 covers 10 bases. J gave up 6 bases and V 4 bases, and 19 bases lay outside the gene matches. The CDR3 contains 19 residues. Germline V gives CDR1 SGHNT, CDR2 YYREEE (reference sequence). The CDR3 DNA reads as TGTGCCAGCAGCCAGGGCGGACAGGGACTAGCGATTCGGTTCAATGAGCAGTTCTTC. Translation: CASSQGGQGLAIRFNEQFF. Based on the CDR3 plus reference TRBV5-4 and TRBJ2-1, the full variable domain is ETGVTQSPTHLIKTRGQQVTLRCSSQSGHNTVSWYQQALGQGPQFIFQYYREEENGRGNFPPRFSGLQFPNYSSELNVNALELDDSALYLCASSQGGQGLAIRFNEQFFGPGTRLTVL.